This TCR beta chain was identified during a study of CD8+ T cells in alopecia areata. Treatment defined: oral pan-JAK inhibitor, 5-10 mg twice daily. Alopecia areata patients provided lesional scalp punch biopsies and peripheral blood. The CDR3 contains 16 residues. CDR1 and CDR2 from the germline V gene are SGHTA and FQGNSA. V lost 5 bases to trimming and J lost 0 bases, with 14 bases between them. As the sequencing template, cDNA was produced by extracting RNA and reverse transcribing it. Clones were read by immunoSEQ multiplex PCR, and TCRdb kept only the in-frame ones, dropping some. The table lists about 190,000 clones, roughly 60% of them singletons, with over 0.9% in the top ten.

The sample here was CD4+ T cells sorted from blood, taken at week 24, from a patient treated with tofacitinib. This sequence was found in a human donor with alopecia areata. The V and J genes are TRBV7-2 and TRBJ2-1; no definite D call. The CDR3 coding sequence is TGTGCCAGCAGCCCCGGCCCTTACAGCTCCTACAATGAGCAGTTCTTC. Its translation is CASSPGPYSSYNEQFF. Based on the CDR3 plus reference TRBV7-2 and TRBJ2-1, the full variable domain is GAGVSQSPSNKVTEKGKDVELRCDPISGHTALYWYRQSLGQGLEFLIYFQGNSAPDKSGLPSDRFSAERTGGSVSTLTIQRTQQEDSAVYLCASSPGPYSSYNEQFFGPGTRLTVL.